A selection of T cell receptor beta chains follows, all from one sample in a study of PD-L1 blockade in urothelial cancer. This table comes from immunoSEQ multiplex PCR, and its TCRdb copy is limited to in-frame clones, with some not included. Of around 26,000 clones in the sample, around nine tenths were seen once. This material consisted of PBMCs, taken around atezolizumab (anti-PD-L1) treatment. These receptors were collected from a man aged 60 to 69 with urothelial cancer. Both conserved end residues are part of each CDR3. The D gene is left open where the match is weak. Size values are once, few and many counts, or a class for expanded clones, and some rows have none.

d_call: TRBD2; clone_size: -; j_call: TRBJ2-7; v_call: TRBV5-4; cdr3_nt: TGTGCCAGCAGCTTGGCTAGCGGGAGAGAAAGTTGGTACTTC; cdr3_aa: CASSLASGRESWYF
d_call: -; clone_size: -; j_call: TRBJ1-4; v_call: TRBV28; cdr3_nt: TGTGCCAGCAGTTTAAGCGCAGGGATCGAAAAACTGTTTTTT; cdr3_aa: CASSLSAGIEKLFF
d_call: TRBD1; clone_size: -; j_call: TRBJ1-1; v_call: TRBV7-8; cdr3_nt: TGTGCCAGCAGCGGACAGGGAATCACTATGAACACTGAAGCTTTCTTT; cdr3_aa: CASSGQGITMNTEAFF
d_call: TRBD2; clone_size: -; j_call: TRBJ2-5; v_call: TRBV10-3; cdr3_nt: TGTGCCATCAGTGACCAGCGGGGGGAGACCCAGTACTTC; cdr3_aa: CAISDQRGETQYF
d_call: -; clone_size: -; j_call: TRBJ2-2; v_call: TRBV19; cdr3_nt: TGTGCCAGTAGTTCGGACAGTTTCACCGGGGAGCTGTTTTTT; cdr3_aa: CASSSDSFTGELFF
d_call: -; clone_size: -; j_call: TRBJ2-5; v_call: TRBV7-2; cdr3_nt: TGTGCCAGCAGCTTCCAGCAGGGTAAAGAGACCCAGTACTTC; cdr3_aa: CASSFQQGKETQYF
d_call: -; clone_size: -; j_call: TRBJ1-2; v_call: TRBV27; cdr3_nt: TGTGCCAGCAGTTTTGAAGGGGATCACGGCTACACCTTC; cdr3_aa: CASSFEGDHGYTF
d_call: -; clone_size: -; j_call: TRBJ2-7; v_call: TRBV19; cdr3_nt: TGTGCCAGTAGTATAGTGGGGACACACTACGAGCAGTACTTC; cdr3_aa: CASSIVGTHYEQYF
d_call: -; clone_size: -; j_call: TRBJ1-2; v_call: TRBV6-5; cdr3_nt: TGTGCCAGCAGTTCCAGACACCCCGGAGGAGGCTATGGCTACACCTTC; cdr3_aa: CASSSRHPGGGYGYTF
d_call: TRBD2; clone_size: -; j_call: TRBJ2-2; v_call: TRBV27; cdr3_nt: TGTGCCAGCAGTTTATTGGCGGGAGCATCTACCGGGGAGCTGTTTTTT; cdr3_aa: CASSLLAGASTGELFF
d_call: TRBD1; clone_size: -; j_call: TRBJ2-5; v_call: TRBV6-5; cdr3_nt: TGTGCCAGCAGTGTGGCCAGGGGGCGGGAGACCCAGTACTTC; cdr3_aa: CASSVARGRETQYF
d_call: TRBD1; clone_size: -; j_call: TRBJ1-1; v_call: TRBV29-1; cdr3_nt: TGCAGCGTCAGACAGGGGGCGCGTGGTGAAGCTTTCTTT; cdr3_aa: CSVRQGARGEAFF
d_call: TRBD1; clone_size: -; j_call: TRBJ2-7; v_call: TRBV15; cdr3_nt: TGTGCCACCAGCAAGGGCCGGGACAGGGCCGAGCAGTACTTC; cdr3_aa: CATSKGRDRAEQYF
d_call: -; clone_size: -; j_call: TRBJ2-7; v_call: TRBV6-5; cdr3_nt: TGTGCCAGCCGCCGGACTCCTAACTACGAGCAGTACTTC; cdr3_aa: CASRRTPNYEQYF
d_call: -; clone_size: -; j_call: TRBJ1-2; v_call: TRBV9; cdr3_nt: TGTGCCAGCTGGGGGGAGGGCTATGGCTACACCTTC; cdr3_aa: CASWGEGYGYTF
d_call: -; clone_size: -; j_call: TRBJ2-1; v_call: TRBV11-3; cdr3_nt: TGTGCCAGCAGCCCAAGACAGAGCTCCTACAATGAGCAGTTCTTC; cdr3_aa: CASSPRQSSYNEQFF
d_call: TRBD1; clone_size: -; j_call: TRBJ1-5; v_call: TRBV5-5; cdr3_nt: TGTGCCAGCAGCTTGGGTGACAGGGCCAATCAGCCCCAGCATTTT; cdr3_aa: CASSLGDRANQPQHF
d_call: TRBD2; clone_size: -; j_call: TRBJ2-3; v_call: TRBV30; cdr3_nt: TGTGCCTGGCGACTAGCGGGGTTATCAGATACGCAGTATTTT; cdr3_aa: CAWRLAGLSDTQYF
d_call: TRBD2; clone_size: once; j_call: TRBJ2-1; v_call: TRBV29-1; cdr3_nt: TGCAGCGGTGCCCCAACTAGCGGGAGATACAATGAGCAGTTCTTC; cdr3_aa: CSGAPTSGRYNEQFF
d_call: TRBD1; clone_size: -; j_call: TRBJ2-3; v_call: TRBV9; cdr3_nt: TGTGCCAGCAGCGTAGAACAGGGGGCGTATGTTACGCAGTATTTT; cdr3_aa: CASSVEQGAYVTQYF
d_call: TRBD1; clone_size: -; j_call: TRBJ2-3; v_call: TRBV5-8; cdr3_nt: TGTGCCAGCAGCCTACAGGGGGGCACAGATACGCAGTATTTT; cdr3_aa: CASSLQGGTDTQYF
d_call: -; clone_size: few; j_call: TRBJ1-2; v_call: TRBV5-1; cdr3_nt: TGCGCCAGCAGCTTGGCCGTCTTGACAGTGGATGGCTACACCTTC; cdr3_aa: CASSLAVLTVDGYTF
d_call: -; clone_size: -; j_call: TRBJ1-2; v_call: TRBV7-9; cdr3_nt: TGTGCCAGCAGCTTAATAGATTCTCTTTACACCTTC; cdr3_aa: CASSLIDSLYTF
d_call: -; clone_size: -; j_call: TRBJ1-1; v_call: TRBV19; cdr3_nt: TGTGCCAGTAGTCCTTGGGGGGGGGAAGCTTTCTTT; cdr3_aa: CASSPWGGEAFF
d_call: -; clone_size: -; j_call: TRBJ1-6; v_call: TRBV19; cdr3_nt: TGTGCCAGTAGTACAAACATCAATTCACCCCTCCACTTT; cdr3_aa: CASSTNINSPLHF
d_call: -; clone_size: -; j_call: TRBJ2-5; v_call: TRBV7-3; cdr3_nt: TGTGCCAGCAGCCCCCGCGAGGGCGGGACCCAGTACTTC; cdr3_aa: CASSPREGGTQYF
d_call: -; clone_size: few; j_call: TRBJ1-2; v_call: TRBV2; cdr3_nt: TGTGCCAGCAGTGAAGATGGCAGGGGAACAGTTCATGGCTACACCTTC; cdr3_aa: CASSEDGRGTVHGYTF
d_call: TRBD1; clone_size: once; j_call: TRBJ2-3; v_call: TRBV6-1; cdr3_nt: TGTGCCAGCAGTGAACCCCTCCAAGGACAGGACCCAGATACGCAGTATTTT; cdr3_aa: CASSEPLQGQDPDTQYF
d_call: -; clone_size: -; j_call: TRBJ1-1; v_call: TRBV5-1; cdr3_nt: TGCGCCAGCAGCTTGTCTTGGAACACTGAAGCTTTCTTT; cdr3_aa: CASSLSWNTEAFF
d_call: TRBD1; clone_size: few; j_call: TRBJ1-5; v_call: TRBV6-1; cdr3_nt: TGTGCCAGCAGTGAAAGTGGTGGGACAGGGTGGGAGCCCCAGCATTTT; cdr3_aa: CASSESGGTGWEPQHF
d_call: TRBD1; clone_size: -; j_call: TRBJ1-2; v_call: TRBV5-4; cdr3_nt: TGTGCCAGCAGTCAGGGACAGGGGGAATCTGGCTACACCTTC; cdr3_aa: CASSQGQGESGYTF
d_call: TRBD2; clone_size: -; j_call: TRBJ2-1; v_call: TRBV5-1; cdr3_nt: TGCGCCAGCAGCTTGGTGGGTAGCGGGAATATCTACAATGAGCAGTTCTTC; cdr3_aa: CASSLVGSGNIYNEQFF
d_call: -; clone_size: once; j_call: TRBJ1-1; v_call: TRBV6-5; cdr3_nt: TGTGCCAGCAGTTACGGGGGGGTGAAAGCTGAAGCTTTCTTT; cdr3_aa: CASSYGGVKAEAFF
d_call: TRBD1; clone_size: -; j_call: TRBJ2-1; v_call: TRBV6-1; cdr3_nt: TGTGCCAGCAGTGAGGACAGGGTTGTTCGTGGTGAGCAGTTCTTC; cdr3_aa: CASSEDRVVRGEQFF
d_call: TRBD2; clone_size: few; j_call: TRBJ2-1; v_call: TRBV4-2; cdr3_nt: TGTGCCAGCAGTCGCGGGACTAGCGGGTACAATGAGCAGTTCTTC; cdr3_aa: CASSRGTSGYNEQFF
d_call: TRBD1; clone_size: -; j_call: TRBJ1-2; v_call: TRBV9; cdr3_nt: TGTGCCAGCAGCGCACGACAGGGAATGGGCTATGGCTACACCTTC; cdr3_aa: CASSARQGMGYGYTF
d_call: -; clone_size: -; j_call: TRBJ1-1; v_call: TRBV21-1; cdr3_nt: TGTGCCAGCAGTATTCACAGGGGGCGGAAACTATCCAGTGAAGCTTTCTTT; cdr3_aa: CASSIHRGRKLSSEAFF
d_call: TRBD2; clone_size: -; j_call: TRBJ2-3; v_call: TRBV10-3; cdr3_nt: TGTGCCATCAGTCAAAATGTAGCGGGGGGGAGCACAGATACGCAGTATTTT; cdr3_aa: CAISQNVAGGSTDTQYF
d_call: -; clone_size: -; j_call: TRBJ2-5; v_call: TRBV5-1; cdr3_nt: TGCGCCAGCAGCTTGGTCAGCCAAGAGACCCAGTACTTC; cdr3_aa: CASSLVSQETQYF
d_call: TRBD1; clone_size: -; j_call: TRBJ2-3; v_call: TRBV18; cdr3_nt: TGTGCCAGCTCACCGACGATAATCGAAGGACAGGAGATCGCCTGGGGCACAGATACGCAGTATTTT; cdr3_aa: CASSPTIIEGQEIAWGTDTQYF
d_call: TRBD2; clone_size: -; j_call: TRBJ2-3; v_call: TRBV6-1; cdr3_nt: TGTGCCAGCAGCGGAGCGGGGGGCACAGATACGCAGTATTTT; cdr3_aa: CASSGAGGTDTQYF
d_call: TRBD2; clone_size: once; j_call: TRBJ2-1; v_call: TRBV2; cdr3_nt: TGTGCCAGCAGATTCGCACTAGCGGGCTTCTACAATGAGCAGTTCTTC; cdr3_aa: CASRFALAGFYNEQFF
d_call: TRBD2; clone_size: -; j_call: TRBJ2-7; v_call: TRBV5-1; cdr3_nt: TGCGCCAGCAGCTGGGGACTAGCGGGGGCAAGCTCCTACGAGCAGTACTTC; cdr3_aa: CASSWGLAGASSYEQYF
d_call: -; clone_size: -; j_call: TRBJ1-4; v_call: TRBV9; cdr3_nt: TGTGCCAGCAGCGTAGATAACAACGAAAAACTGTTTTTT; cdr3_aa: CASSVDNNEKLFF
d_call: TRBD1; clone_size: -; j_call: TRBJ1-2; v_call: TRBV7-9; cdr3_nt: TGTGCCAGCAGCCCCCCCGGGACAGGGTTTGGCTACACCTTC; cdr3_aa: CASSPPGTGFGYTF
d_call: -; clone_size: -; j_call: TRBJ1-2; v_call: TRBV9; cdr3_nt: TGTGCCAGCAGCGGATATCACGGGTCCTATGGCTACACCTTC; cdr3_aa: CASSGYHGSYGYTF
d_call: -; clone_size: -; j_call: TRBJ2-2; v_call: TRBV11-1; cdr3_nt: TGTGCCAGCAGCATCAGACAGGTGAACACCGGGGAGCTGTTTTTT; cdr3_aa: CASSIRQVNTGELFF
d_call: -; clone_size: once; j_call: TRBJ2-7; v_call: TRBV5-4; cdr3_nt: TGTGCCAGCAGCTTGCCTACTCGCTACGAGCAGTACTTC; cdr3_aa: CASSLPTRYEQYF
d_call: -; clone_size: -; j_call: TRBJ1-4; v_call: TRBV5-1; cdr3_nt: TGCGCCAGCAGGGACACTGCAACTAATGAAAAACTGTTTTTT; cdr3_aa: CASRDTATNEKLFF
d_call: TRBD1; clone_size: -; j_call: TRBJ1-2; v_call: TRBV19; cdr3_nt: TGTGCCAGTAGTCTAAGGACAGGAAGCTATGGCTACACCTTC; cdr3_aa: CASSLRTGSYGYTF
d_call: TRBD1; clone_size: once; j_call: TRBJ1-5; v_call: TRBV5-1; cdr3_nt: TGCGCCAGCAGCTTGGGAGGAGGGGGCGGTCAGCCCCAGCATTTT; cdr3_aa: CASSLGGGGGQPQHF
d_call: TRBD2; clone_size: -; j_call: TRBJ2-1; v_call: TRBV29-1; cdr3_nt: TGCAGCGTTGGGGGGGGTTCTGGGACCTGGGACAATGAGCAGTTCTTC; cdr3_aa: CSVGGGSGTWDNEQFF
d_call: -; clone_size: -; j_call: TRBJ1-2; v_call: TRBV6-5; cdr3_nt: TGTGCCAGCAGTTACTCGGAGGGGACCTACTATGGCTACACCTTC; cdr3_aa: CASSYSEGTYYGYTF
d_call: TRBD1; clone_size: -; j_call: TRBJ2-7; v_call: TRBV5-4; cdr3_nt: TGTGCCAGCAGCTTGGCAGGGACAGCTACCTACGAGCAGTACTTC; cdr3_aa: CASSLAGTATYEQYF
d_call: -; clone_size: -; j_call: TRBJ2-6; v_call: TRBV2; cdr3_nt: TGTGCCAGCAGTTTGAGGGGACTCAGCTCTGGGGCCAACGTCCTGACTTTC; cdr3_aa: CASSLRGLSSGANVLTF